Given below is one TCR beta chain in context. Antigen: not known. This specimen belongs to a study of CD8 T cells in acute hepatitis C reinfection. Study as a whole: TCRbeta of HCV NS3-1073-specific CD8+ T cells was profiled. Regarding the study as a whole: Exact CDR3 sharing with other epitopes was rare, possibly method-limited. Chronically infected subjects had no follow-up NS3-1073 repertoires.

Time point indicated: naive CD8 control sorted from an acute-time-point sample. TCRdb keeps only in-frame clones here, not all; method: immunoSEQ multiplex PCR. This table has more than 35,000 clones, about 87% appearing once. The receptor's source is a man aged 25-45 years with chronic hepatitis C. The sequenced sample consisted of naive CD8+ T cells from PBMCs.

CDR3 nucleotide sequence: TGTGCCACTTCCCCGGGACTAGGGGTGGGAACCCAGTACTTC. Translating gives CATSPGLGVGTQYF. The chain recombines TRBV27 with TRBJ2-5, with TRBD2 matching 8 bases. CDR1 MNHEY and CDR2 SMNVEV come from the germline V gene (reference sequence). V shed 10 bases and J 8 bases; nucleotides not matched to a gene: 15. The CDR3 loop spans 14 amino acids.